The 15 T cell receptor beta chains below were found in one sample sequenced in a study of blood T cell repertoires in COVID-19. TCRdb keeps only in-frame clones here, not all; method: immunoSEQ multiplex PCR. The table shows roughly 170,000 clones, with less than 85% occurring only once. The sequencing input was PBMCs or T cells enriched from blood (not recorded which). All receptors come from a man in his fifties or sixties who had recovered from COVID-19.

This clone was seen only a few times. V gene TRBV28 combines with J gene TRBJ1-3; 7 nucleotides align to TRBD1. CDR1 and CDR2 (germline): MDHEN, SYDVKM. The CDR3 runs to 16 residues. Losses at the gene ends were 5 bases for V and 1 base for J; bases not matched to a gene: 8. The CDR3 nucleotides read TGTGCCAGCAGTCCTGACAGGGAGAATTCTGGAAACACCATATATTTT. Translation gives CASSPDRENSGNTIYF.

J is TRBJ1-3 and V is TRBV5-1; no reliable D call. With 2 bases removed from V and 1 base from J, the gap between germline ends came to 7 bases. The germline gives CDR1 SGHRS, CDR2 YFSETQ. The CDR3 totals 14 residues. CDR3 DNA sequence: TGCGCCAGCAGCTTTGGAGGGTCTGGAAACACCATATATTTT. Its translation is CASSFGGSGNTIYF.

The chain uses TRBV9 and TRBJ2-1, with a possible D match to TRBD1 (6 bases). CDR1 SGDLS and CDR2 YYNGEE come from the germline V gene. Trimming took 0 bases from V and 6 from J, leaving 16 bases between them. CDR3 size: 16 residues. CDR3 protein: CASSVGSQGSFNEQFF. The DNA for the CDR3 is TGTGCCAGCAGCGTAGGGTCCCAGGGGAGTTTCAATGAGCAGTTCTTC.

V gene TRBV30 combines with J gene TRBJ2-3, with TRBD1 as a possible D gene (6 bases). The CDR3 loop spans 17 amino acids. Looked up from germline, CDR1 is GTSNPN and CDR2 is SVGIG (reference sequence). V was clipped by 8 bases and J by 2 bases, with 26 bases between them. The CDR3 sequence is CALKYWDTRTNTDTQYF. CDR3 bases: TGTGCCCTTAAATACTGGGACACCAGGACAAACACAGATACGCAGTATTTT.

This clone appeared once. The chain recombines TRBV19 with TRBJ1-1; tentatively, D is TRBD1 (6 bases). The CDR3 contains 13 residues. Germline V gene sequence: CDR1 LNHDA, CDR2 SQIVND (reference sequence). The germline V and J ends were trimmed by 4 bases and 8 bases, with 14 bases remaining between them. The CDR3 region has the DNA TGTGCCAGTAGTACCCTACAGGGCAGGGAAGCTTTCTTT. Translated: CASSTLQGREAFF.

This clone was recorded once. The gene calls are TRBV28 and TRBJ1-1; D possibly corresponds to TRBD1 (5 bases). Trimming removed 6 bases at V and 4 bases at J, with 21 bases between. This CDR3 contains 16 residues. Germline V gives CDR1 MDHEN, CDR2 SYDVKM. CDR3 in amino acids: CASSELTETESTEAFF. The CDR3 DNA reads TGTGCCAGCAGCGAATTGACAGAAACAGAAAGCACTGAAGCTTTCTTT.

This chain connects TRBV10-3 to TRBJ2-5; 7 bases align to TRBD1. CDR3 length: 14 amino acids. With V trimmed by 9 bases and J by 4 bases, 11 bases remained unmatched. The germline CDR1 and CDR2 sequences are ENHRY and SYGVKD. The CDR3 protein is CAMKAGTARETQYF. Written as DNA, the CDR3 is TGTGCCATGAAGGCCGGGACAGCGAGAGAGACCCAGTACTTC.

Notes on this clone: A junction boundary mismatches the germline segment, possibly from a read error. CDR3 sequence: CSARDQRAGGF. Written as DNA, the CDR3 is TGCAGTGCTAGAGATCAAAGGGCAGGAGGCTTC. This chain connects TRBV20-1 to TRBJ2-7, with a possible D match to TRBD2 (5 bases). Germline V CDR1 and CDR2: DFQATT, SNEGSKA (reference sequence). The length of the CDR3 is 11 residues.

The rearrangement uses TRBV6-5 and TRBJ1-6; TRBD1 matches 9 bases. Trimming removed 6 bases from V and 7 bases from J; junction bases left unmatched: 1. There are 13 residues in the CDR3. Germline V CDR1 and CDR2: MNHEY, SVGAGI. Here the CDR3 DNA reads TGTGCCAGCAGACAGGGGGCAAATTCACCCCTCCACTTT. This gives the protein CASRQGANSPLHF.

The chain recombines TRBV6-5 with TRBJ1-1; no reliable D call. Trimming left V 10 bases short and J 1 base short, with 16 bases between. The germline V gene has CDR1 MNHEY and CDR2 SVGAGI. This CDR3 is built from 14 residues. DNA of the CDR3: TGTGCCACCCATGGTAGACACAGGAACACTGAAGCTTTCTTT. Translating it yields CATHGRHRNTEAFF.

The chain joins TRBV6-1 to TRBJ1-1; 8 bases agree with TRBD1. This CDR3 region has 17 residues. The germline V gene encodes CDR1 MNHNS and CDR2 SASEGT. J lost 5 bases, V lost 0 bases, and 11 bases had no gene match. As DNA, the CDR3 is TGTGCCAGCAGTGAAGCGCTGCAGGGGGCGGTTTGGACTGAAGCTTTCTTT. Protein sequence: CASSEALQGAVWTEAFF.

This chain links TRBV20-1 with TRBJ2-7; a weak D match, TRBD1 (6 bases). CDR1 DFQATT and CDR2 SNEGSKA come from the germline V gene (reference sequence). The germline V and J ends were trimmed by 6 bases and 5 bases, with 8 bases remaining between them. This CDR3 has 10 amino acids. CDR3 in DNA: TGCAGTGCCCAGGGGAACGAGCAGTACTTC. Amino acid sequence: CSAQGNEQYF.

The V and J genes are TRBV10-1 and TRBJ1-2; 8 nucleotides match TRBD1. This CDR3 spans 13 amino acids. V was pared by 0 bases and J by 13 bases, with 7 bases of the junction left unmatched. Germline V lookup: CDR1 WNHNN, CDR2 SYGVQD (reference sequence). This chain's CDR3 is CASSESTGGVPTF. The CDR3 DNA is TGCGCCAGCAGTGAGTCCACAGGGGGAGTGCCCACCTTC.

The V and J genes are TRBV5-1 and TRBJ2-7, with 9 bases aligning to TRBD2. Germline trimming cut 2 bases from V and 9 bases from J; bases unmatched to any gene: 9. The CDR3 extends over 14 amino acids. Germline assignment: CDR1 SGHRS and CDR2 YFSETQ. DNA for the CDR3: TGCGCCAGCAGCTTAGGTAGCGGGGGAGCAGGGCAGTACTTC. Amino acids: CASSLGSGGAGQYF.

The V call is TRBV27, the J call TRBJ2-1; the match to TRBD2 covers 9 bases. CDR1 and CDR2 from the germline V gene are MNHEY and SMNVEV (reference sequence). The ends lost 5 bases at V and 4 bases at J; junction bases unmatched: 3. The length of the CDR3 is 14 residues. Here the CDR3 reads CASSASGEYNEQFF. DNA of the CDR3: TGTGCCAGCAGTGCTAGCGGGGAGTACAATGAGCAGTTCTTC.